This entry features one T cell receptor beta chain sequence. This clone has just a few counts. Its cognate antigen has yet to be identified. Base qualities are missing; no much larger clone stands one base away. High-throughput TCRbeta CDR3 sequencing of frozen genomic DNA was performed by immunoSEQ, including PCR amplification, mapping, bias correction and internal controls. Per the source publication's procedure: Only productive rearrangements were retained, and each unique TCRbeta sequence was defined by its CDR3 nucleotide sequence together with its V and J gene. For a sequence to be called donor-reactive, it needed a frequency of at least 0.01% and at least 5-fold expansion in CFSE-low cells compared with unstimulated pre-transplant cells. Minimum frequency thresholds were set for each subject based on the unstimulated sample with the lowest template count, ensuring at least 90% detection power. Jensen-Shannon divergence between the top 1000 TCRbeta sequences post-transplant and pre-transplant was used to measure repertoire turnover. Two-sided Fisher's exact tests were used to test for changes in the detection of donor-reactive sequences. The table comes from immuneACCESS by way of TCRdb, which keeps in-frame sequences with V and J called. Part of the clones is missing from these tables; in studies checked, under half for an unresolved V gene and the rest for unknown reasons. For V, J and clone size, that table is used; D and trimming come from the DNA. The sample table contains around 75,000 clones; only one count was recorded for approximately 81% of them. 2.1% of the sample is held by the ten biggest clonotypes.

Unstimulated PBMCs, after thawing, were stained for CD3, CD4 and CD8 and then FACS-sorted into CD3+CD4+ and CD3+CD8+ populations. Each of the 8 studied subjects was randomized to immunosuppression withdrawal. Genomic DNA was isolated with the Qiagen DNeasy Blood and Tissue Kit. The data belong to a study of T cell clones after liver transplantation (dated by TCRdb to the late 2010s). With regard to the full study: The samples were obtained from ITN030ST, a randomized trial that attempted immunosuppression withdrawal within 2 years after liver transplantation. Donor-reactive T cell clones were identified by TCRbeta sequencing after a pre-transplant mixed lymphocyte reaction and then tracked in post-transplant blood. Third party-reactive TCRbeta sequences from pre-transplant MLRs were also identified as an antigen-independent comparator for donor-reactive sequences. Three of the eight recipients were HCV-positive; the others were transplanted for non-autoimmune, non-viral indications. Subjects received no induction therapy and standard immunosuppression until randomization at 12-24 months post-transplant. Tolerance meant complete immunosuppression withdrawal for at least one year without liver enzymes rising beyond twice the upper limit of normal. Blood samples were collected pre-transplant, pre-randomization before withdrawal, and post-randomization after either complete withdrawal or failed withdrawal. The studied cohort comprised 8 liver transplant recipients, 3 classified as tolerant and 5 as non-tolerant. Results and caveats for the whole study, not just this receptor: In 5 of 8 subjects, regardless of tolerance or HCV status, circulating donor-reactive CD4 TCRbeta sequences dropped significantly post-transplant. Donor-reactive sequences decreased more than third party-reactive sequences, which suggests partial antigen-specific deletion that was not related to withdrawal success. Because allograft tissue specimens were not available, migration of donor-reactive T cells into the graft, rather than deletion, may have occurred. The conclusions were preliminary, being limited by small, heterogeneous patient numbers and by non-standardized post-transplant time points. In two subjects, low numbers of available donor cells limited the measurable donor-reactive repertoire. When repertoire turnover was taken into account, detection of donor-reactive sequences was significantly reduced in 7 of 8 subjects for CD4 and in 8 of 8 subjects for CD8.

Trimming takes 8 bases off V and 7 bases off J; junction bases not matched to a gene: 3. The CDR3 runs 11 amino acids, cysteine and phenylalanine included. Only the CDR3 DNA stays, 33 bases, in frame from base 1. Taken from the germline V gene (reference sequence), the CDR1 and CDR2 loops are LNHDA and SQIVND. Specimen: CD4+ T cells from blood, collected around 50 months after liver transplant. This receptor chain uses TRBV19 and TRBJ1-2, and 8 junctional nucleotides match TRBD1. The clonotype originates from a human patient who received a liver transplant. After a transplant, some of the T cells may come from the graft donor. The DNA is TGTGCCAGTGAGGACAGGGCTGGCTACACCTTC. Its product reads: CASEDRAGYTF.